One and the same sample provided the 13 T cell receptor beta chains below, sequenced in a study of T cells in Graves' hyperthyroidism and ophthalmopathy. Template material for amplifying TCR beta CDR3 regions consisted of RNA transcripts. The HTBI primer set served for first-round RT-PCR of the TCR CDR3. TCRdb re-called the multiplex PCR reads through MiXCR, storing one row per CDR3 protein. The sample has about 290,000 distinct CDR3 sequences, approximately 14% seen once. Input material: blood. These receptors all stem from a woman aged 40 to 50 with Graves' hyperthyroidism.

This clonotype was picked up many times. Compared with germline, one end of the junction differs, possibly owing to a read error. The CDR3 DNA is TGTGCCAGCAGCTTAGTGGTAGGCTACGGGCAGTACTTC. Residues: CASSLVVGYGQYF. The chain employs TRBV7-9 and TRBJ2-7, with D unclear. This CDR3 spans 13 amino acids. Germline loops: CDR1 SEHNR, CDR2 FQNEAQ (reference sequence).

There are many counts of this clonotype. CDR3 DNA sequence: TGTGCCAGCAGTCTACAGGGAATCGGGGAGCTGTTTTTT. Translation gives CASSLQGIGELFF. The V and J genes are TRBV28 and TRBJ2-2; tentatively, D is TRBD1 (6 bases). The germline V and J ends were trimmed by 5 bases and 7 bases, with 11 bases remaining between them. Germline V gives CDR1 MDHEN, CDR2 SYDVKM. The CDR3 consists of 13 residues.

The CDR3 DNA sequence: TGTGCCAGTAGTAATCCTCTTCAGGGTGGCTACACCTTC. This gives the protein CASSNPLQGGYTF. This chain connects TRBV19 to TRBJ1-2; D is possibly TRBD1 (5 bases). The V gene's germline CDR1 is LNHDA and CDR2 SQIVND (reference sequence). The CDR3 is 13 residues long. Trimming removed 4 bases from V and 7 bases from J, with 13 bases in between.

Ten or more counts support this clonotype. The V gene is TRBV28, the J gene TRBJ1-3; maybe TRBD1 (5 bases). This CDR3 contains 12 residues. The ends were cut back, 5 bases at V and 8 bases at J, with 10 bases in the middle. Per the germline V gene, CDR1 is MDHEN and CDR2 is SYDVKM. The CDR3 DNA reads TGTGCCAGCAGTCTCAGGGTTGACACCATATATTTT. It is translated as CASSLRVDTIYF. Variable domain in full (rest from reference TRBV28 and TRBJ1-3): DVKVTQSSRYLVKRTGEKVFLECVQDMDHENMFWYRQDPGLGLRLIYFSYDVKMKEKGDIPEGYSVSREKKERFSLILESASTNQTSMYLCASSLRVDTIYFGEGSWLTVV.

In its sample, this clonotype was seen many times. The V gene is TRBV5-1, the J gene TRBJ2-3; 7 bases agree with TRBD2. V shed 4 bases, J shed 6 bases, and the junction held 5 bases outside the gene matches. The germline CDR1 and CDR2 sequences are SGHRS and YFSETQ. The CDR3 sequence is 13 residues long. The CDR3 is CASSPTSVDTQYF. The CDR3 DNA is TGCGCCAGCAGCCCTACTAGCGTTGATACGCAGTATTTT.

There are many counts of this clonotype. The chain joins TRBV20-1 to TRBJ2-7; tentatively, D is TRBD1 (6 bases). Trimming took 4 bases from V and 0 from J, leaving 13 bases between them. The germline V gene encodes CDR1 DFQATT and CDR2 SNEGSKA (reference sequence). This CDR3 has 14 amino acids. The CDR3 here is CSATKDSISYEQYF. CDR3 coding DNA: TGCAGTGCTACCAAGGACAGTATCTCCTACGAGCAGTACTTC.

This clonotype was picked up many times. The chain is built from TRBV12-3 or TRBV12-4 and TRBJ2-2; 8 nucleotides agree with TRBD1. Trimming cost V 5 bases and J 3 bases; bases outside gene matches: 2. This CDR3 is 14 amino acids long. In DNA, the CDR3 is TGTGCCAGCAGTCTACAGGGGGACACCGGGGAGCTGTTTTTT. This encodes CASSLQGDTGELFF.

This clonotype has a count of ten or more. The chain carries TRBV5-1 and TRBJ2-3; no reliable D call. The CDR3 sequence is 16 residues long. Trimming pared 2 bases from V and 3 bases from J, leaving 16 bases between. Germline V lookup: CDR1 SGHRS, CDR2 YFSETQ. The CDR3 nucleotides are TGCGCCAGCAGCTTAGGCCTTTCACAGTATACAGATACGCAGTATTTT. The encoded protein is CASSLGLSQYTDTQYF. The entire variable domain, with the rest obtained from reference TRBV5-1 and TRBJ2-3, is as follows: KAGVTQTPRYLIKTRGQQVTLSCSPISGHRSVSWYQQTPGQGLQFLFEYFSETQRNKGNFPGRFSGRQFSNSRSEMNVSTLELGDSALYLCASSLGLSQYTDTQYFGPGTRLTVL.

This clonotype has a handful of counts. The junction departs from the called germline gene at one end, perhaps through a read error. The chain uses TRBV19 and TRBJ1-4, with a weak D call TRBD1 (5 bases). The germline V gene encodes CDR1 LNHDA and CDR2 SQIVND (reference sequence). CDR3 length equals 15 residues. CDR3 in DNA: TGTGCCAGTAGTTTCTCCGGGACGGTGAATGACAAACTGTTTTTT. This sequence encodes CASSFSGTVNDKLFF.

The rearrangement uses TRBV10-1 and TRBJ2-5, with D perhaps TRBD2 (5 bases). Germline V gene sequence: CDR1 WNHNN, CDR2 SYGVQD (reference sequence). Trimming left V 4 bases short and J 4 bases short, with 10 bases between. The CDR3 length is 13 residues. CDR3 region: CASSASGSETQYF. CDR3 sequence (DNA): TGCGCCAGCAGTGCGTCGGGGTCAGAGACCCAGTACTTC.

Only a few counts were recorded for this clonotype. The chain combines TRBV9 with TRBJ2-7, with 7 bases fitting TRBD1. The V and J ends lost 3 bases and 3 bases, in that order; junction bases with no gene match: 3. CDR3 length equals 13 residues. Germline V CDR1 and CDR2: SGDLS, YYNGEE. CDR3 protein: CASSAGQNYEQYF. The DNA for the CDR3 is TGTGCCAGCAGCGCGGGACAGAACTACGAGCAGTACTTC.

The chain combines TRBV27 with TRBJ2-3, with D possibly being TRBD2 (6 bases). The CDR3 is 16 amino acids. CDR1 is MNHEY, CDR2 SMNVEV, per germline (reference sequence). V was clipped by 1 base and J by 2 bases, with 13 bases between them. The CDR3 DNA is TGTGCCAGCAGTTTATGGTGGCGGGAACACACAGATACGCAGTATTTT. Residues: CASSLWWREHTDTQYF.

This clonotype was detected a few times. This chain links TRBV28 with TRBJ1-2; no clear D gene. V was cut by 2 bases and J by 2 bases, with 9 bases left in between. The germline V gene has CDR1 MDHEN and CDR2 SYDVKM. CDR3 length equals 14 residues. The CDR3 spells CASSLPGENYGYTF. In DNA, the CDR3 is TGTGCCAGCAGTTTACCAGGCGAAAACTATGGCTACACCTTC.